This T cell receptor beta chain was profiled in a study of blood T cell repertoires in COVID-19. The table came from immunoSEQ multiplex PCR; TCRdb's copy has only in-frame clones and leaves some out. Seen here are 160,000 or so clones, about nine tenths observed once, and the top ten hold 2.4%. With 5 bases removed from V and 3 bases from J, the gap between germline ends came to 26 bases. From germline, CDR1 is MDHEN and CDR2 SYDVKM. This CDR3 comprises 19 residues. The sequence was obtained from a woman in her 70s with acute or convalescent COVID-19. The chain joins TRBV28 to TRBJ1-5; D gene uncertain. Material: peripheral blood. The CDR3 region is CASSLLQADPSIYNQPQHF. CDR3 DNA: TGTGCCAGCAGTCTACTCCAGGCAGACCCGTCCATCTACAATCAGCCCCAGCATTTT. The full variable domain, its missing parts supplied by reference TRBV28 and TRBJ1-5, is DVKVTQSSRYLVKRTGEKVFLECVQDMDHENMFWYRQDPGLGLRLIYFSYDVKMKEKGDIPEGYSVSREKKERFSLILESASTNQTSMYLCASSLLQADPSIYNQPQHFGDGTRLSIL.